This section outlines one T cell receptor (beta chain) sequence together with its context. The antigen is undetermined. This specimen belongs to a study of regulatory T cells in long-lasting Graves disease. Study-wide results and limits: Gene preferences differed: TRBV28, TRBJ1-2, TRBJ2-5 in persistent cases.

Germline V lookup: CDR1 ENHRY, CDR2 SYGVKD. V lost 6 bases to trimming and J lost 6 bases, with 17 bases between them. The CDR3 consists of 14 residues. The time point denotes: newly diagnosed GD, antithyroid drugs for less than 3 months. TCR sequences were obtained from RNA taken from PBMCs. Arm-PCR of CDR3 regions and iRepertoire HTBI primers were the basis on which TCR beta libraries were built. TCRdb analysed the multiplex PCR reads with MiXCR anew, one entry per CDR3 protein. The sample has 400,000 to 650,000 distinct CDR3 sequences, approximately 16% seen once. The data were also submitted as part of a second study, on T cells in Graves' hyperthyroidism and ophthalmopathy. From that report: The hyperthyroidism was newly diagnosed and had lasted under 2 months; the patients were aged 18 to 65.

This specimen was peripheral blood mononuclear cells (PBMCs), taken at new diagnosis, from a patient treated with antithyroid drugs. The clonotype comes from a woman in her forties or fifties with Graves disease. The rearrangement uses TRBV10-3 and TRBJ1-1, with D unclear. The chain's CDR3 is CAISEISERAEAFF. The CDR3 DNA is TGTGCCATCAGCGAGATATCGGAAAGGGCTGAAGCTTTCTTT.